This T cell receptor beta chain was identified during a study of cytomegalovirus exposure and HLA in healthy donors. Broader study findings: TCR clusters originating in the first cohort tended to co-occur in the 120 validation repertoires, according to a later analysis.

The assay was immunoSEQ multiplex PCR, and TCRdb's table has in-frame clones only and misses some. The sample records under 140,000 clones, approximately 88% being singletons. Separation from the approximately 660-subject first cohort characterized the roughly 120-subject validation cohort, to which the donors belonged. The sample holds a few counts of this clone. The target antigen is unknown. The V end lost 5 bases, the J end lost 2 bases, and 10 bases lay between the germline ends. Germline V gene data show CDR1 as MDHEN and CDR2 as SYDVKM. The CDR3 runs 14 residues. What was sequenced was PBMCs. The rearrangement links TRBV28 to TRBJ2-1, with a possible D match to TRBD2 (5 bases). This receptor was identified in a woman in her thirties in good health and CMV-seropositive. For the CDR3, the DNA is TGTGCCAGCAGTCTAAGCGGAGCCTACAATGAGCAGTTCTTC. Protein product: CASSLSGAYNEQFF.